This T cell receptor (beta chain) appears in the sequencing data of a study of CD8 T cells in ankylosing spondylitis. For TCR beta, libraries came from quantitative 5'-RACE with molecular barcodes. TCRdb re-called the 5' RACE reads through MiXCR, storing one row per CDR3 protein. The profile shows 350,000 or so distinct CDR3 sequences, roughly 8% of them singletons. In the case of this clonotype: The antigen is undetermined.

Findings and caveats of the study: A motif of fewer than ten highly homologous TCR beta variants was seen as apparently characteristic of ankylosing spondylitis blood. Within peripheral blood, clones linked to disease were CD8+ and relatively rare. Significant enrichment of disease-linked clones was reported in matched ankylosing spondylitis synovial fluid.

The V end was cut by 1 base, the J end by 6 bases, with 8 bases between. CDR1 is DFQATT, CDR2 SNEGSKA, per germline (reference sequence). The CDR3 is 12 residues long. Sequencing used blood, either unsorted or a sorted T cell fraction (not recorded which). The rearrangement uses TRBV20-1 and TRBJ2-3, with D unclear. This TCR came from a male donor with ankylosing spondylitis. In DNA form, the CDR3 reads TGCAGTGCTAGAGGGATTTCCGATACGCAGTATTTT. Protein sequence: CSARGISDTQYF.